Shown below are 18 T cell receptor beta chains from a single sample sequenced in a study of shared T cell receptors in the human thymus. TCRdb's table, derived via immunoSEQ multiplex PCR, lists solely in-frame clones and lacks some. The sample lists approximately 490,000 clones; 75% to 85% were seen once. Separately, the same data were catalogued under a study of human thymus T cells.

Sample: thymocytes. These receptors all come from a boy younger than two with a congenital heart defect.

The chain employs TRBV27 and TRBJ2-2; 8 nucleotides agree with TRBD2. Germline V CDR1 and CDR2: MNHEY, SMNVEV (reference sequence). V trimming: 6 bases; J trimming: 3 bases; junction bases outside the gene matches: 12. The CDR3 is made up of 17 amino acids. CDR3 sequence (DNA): TGTGCCAGCAGCCCCCCGGGGGGGATTGGGGACACCGGGGAGCTGTTTTTT. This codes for CASSPPGGIGDTGELFF.

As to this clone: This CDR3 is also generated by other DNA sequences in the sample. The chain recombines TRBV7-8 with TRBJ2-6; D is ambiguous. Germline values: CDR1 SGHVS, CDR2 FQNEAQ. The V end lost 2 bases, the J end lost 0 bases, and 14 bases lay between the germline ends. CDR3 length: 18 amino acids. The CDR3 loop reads CASSLTVPPDSGANVLTF. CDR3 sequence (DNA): TGTGCCAGCAGCTTAACGGTTCCCCCCGACTCTGGGGCCAACGTCCTGACTTTC.

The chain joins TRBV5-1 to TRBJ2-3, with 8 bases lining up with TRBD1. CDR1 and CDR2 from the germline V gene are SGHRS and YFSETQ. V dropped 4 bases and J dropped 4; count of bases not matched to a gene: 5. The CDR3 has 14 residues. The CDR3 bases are TGCGCCAGCAGCCCACGACAGGGGCCAGATACGCAGTATTTT. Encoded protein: CASSPRQGPDTQYF.

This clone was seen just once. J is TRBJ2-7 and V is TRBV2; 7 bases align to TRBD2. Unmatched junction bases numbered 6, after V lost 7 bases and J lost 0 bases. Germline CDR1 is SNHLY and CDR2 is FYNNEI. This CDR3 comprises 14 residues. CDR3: CASTAGLTSYEQYF. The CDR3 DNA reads TGTGCCAGCACAGCGGGACTGACCTCCTACGAGCAGTACTTC.

The chain's CDR3 is CASRDRILNEQFF. The CDR3 region has the DNA TGTGCCAGCAGGGACAGGATACTGAATGAGCAGTTCTTC. The V gene is TRBV6-1, the J gene TRBJ2-1, with 7 bases that match TRBD1. CDR3 length equals 13 residues. Germline V gene data show CDR1 as MNHNS and CDR2 as SASEGT. V lost 6 bases, J lost 7 bases, and 6 bases stayed unmatched.

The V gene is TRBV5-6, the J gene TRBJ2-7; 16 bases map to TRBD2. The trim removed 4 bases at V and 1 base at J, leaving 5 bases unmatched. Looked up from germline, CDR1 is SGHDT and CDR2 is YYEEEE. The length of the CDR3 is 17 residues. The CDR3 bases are TGTGCCAGCAGCCCGGGACTAGCGGGAGGGCCTTCCTACGAGCAGTACTTC. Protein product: CASSPGLAGGPSYEQYF.

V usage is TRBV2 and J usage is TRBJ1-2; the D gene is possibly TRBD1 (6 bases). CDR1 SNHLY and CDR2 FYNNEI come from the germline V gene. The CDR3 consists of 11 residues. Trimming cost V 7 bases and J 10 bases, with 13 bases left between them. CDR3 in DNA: TGTGCCAGCATCCGACAGGAGCTCTACACCTTC. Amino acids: CASIRQELYTF.

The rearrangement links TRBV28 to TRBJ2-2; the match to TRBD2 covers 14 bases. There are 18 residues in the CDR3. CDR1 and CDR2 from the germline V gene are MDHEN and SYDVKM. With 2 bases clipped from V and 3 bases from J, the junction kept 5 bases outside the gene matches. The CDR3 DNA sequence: TGTGCCAGCAGTTTAGGGACTAGCGGGAGAGGTGACACCGGGGAGCTGTTTTTT. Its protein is CASSLGTSGRGDTGELFF.

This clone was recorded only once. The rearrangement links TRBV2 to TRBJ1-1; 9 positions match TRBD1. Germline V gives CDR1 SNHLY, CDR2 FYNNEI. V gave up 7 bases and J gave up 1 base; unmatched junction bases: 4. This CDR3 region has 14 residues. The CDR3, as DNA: TGTGCCAGCATTGAGGGACAGGGGAACACTGAAGCTTTCTTT. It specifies CASIEGQGNTEAFF.

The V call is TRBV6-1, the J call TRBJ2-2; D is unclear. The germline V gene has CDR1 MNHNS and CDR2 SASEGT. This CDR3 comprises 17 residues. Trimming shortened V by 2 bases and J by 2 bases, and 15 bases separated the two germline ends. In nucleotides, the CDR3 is TGTGCCAGCAGTGAACTGGGCCCCCTCTTTAACACCGGGGAGCTGTTTTTT. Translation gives CASSELGPLFNTGELFF.

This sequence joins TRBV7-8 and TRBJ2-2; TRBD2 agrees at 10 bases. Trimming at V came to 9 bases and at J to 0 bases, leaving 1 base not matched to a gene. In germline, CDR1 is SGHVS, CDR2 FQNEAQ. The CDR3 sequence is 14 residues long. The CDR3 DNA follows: TGTGCCAGTCTAGCGGGGGCGAACACCGGGGAGCTGTTTTTT. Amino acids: CASLAGANTGELFF.

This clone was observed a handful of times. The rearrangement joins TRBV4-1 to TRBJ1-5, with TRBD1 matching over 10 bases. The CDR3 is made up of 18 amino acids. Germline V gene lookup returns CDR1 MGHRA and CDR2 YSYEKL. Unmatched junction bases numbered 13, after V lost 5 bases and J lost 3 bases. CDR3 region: CASSRDRGAGRTNQPQHF. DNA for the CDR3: TGCGCCAGCAGCAGGGACAGGGGCGCGGGAAGGACCAATCAGCCCCAGCATTTT.

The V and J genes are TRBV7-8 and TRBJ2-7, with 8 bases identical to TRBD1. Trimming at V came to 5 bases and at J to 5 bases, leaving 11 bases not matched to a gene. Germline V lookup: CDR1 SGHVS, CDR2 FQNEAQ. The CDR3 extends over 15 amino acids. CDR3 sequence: CASSPLADRVHEQYF. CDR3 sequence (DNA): TGTGCCAGCAGCCCCCTTGCGGACAGGGTCCACGAGCAGTACTTC. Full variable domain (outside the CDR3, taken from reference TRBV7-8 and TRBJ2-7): GAGVSQSPRYKVAKRGQDVALRCDPISGHVSLFWYQQALGQGPEFLTYFQNEAQLDKSGLPSDRFFAERPEGSVSTLKIQRTQQEDSAVYLCASSPLADRVHEQYFGPGTRLTVT.

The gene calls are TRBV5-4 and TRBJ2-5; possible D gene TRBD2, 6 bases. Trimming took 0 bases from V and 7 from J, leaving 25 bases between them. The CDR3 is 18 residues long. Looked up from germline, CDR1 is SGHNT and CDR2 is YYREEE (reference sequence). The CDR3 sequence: CASSLATLFVVWGGTQYF. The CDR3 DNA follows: TGTGCCAGCAGCTTGGCCACCCTCTTCGTTGTATGGGGAGGGACCCAGTACTTC.

The CDR3 reads CASSFLDTSRGTEAFF. CDR3 nucleotide sequence: TGTGCCAGCAGTTTTTTGGACACAAGCAGGGGCACTGAAGCTTTCTTT. J is TRBJ1-1 and V is TRBV28, with a possible D match to TRBD1 (6 bases). Trimming cost V 3 bases and J 4 bases, with 18 bases left between them. Germline values: CDR1 MDHEN, CDR2 SYDVKM. The CDR3 contains 16 residues.

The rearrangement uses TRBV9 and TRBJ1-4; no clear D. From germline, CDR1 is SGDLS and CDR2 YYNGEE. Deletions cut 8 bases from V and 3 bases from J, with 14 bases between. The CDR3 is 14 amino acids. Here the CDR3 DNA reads TGTGCCAGTGCCCCTGGGCAGTCTAATGAAAAACTGTTTTTT. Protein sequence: CASAPGQSNEKLFF. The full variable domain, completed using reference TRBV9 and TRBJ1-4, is DSGVTQTPKHLITATGQRVTLRCSPRSGDLSVYWYQQSLDQGLQFLIQYYNGEERAKGNILERFSAQQFPDLHSELNLSSLELGDSALYFCASAPGQSNEKLFFGSGTQLSVL.

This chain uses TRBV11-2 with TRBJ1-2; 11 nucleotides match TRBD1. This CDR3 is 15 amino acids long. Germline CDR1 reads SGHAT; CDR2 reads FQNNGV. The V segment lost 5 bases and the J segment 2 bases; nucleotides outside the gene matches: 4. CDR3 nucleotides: TGTGCCAGCAGCCCCTGGACAGGGGGCAACTATGGCTACACCTTC. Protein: CASSPWTGGNYGYTF. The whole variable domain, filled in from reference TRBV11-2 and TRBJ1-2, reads EAGVAQSPRYKIIEKRQSVAFWCNPISGHATLYWYQQILGQGPKLLIQFQNNGVVDDSQLPKDRFSAERLKGVDSTLKIQPAKLEDSAVYLCASSPWTGGNYGYTFGSGTRLTVV.

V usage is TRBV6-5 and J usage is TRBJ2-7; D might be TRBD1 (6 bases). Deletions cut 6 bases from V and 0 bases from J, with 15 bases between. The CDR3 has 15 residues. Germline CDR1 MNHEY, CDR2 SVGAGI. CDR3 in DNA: TGTGCCAGCAGCGAACAGGGAACCCTCTCCTACGAGCAGTACTTC. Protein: CASSEQGTLSYEQYF.